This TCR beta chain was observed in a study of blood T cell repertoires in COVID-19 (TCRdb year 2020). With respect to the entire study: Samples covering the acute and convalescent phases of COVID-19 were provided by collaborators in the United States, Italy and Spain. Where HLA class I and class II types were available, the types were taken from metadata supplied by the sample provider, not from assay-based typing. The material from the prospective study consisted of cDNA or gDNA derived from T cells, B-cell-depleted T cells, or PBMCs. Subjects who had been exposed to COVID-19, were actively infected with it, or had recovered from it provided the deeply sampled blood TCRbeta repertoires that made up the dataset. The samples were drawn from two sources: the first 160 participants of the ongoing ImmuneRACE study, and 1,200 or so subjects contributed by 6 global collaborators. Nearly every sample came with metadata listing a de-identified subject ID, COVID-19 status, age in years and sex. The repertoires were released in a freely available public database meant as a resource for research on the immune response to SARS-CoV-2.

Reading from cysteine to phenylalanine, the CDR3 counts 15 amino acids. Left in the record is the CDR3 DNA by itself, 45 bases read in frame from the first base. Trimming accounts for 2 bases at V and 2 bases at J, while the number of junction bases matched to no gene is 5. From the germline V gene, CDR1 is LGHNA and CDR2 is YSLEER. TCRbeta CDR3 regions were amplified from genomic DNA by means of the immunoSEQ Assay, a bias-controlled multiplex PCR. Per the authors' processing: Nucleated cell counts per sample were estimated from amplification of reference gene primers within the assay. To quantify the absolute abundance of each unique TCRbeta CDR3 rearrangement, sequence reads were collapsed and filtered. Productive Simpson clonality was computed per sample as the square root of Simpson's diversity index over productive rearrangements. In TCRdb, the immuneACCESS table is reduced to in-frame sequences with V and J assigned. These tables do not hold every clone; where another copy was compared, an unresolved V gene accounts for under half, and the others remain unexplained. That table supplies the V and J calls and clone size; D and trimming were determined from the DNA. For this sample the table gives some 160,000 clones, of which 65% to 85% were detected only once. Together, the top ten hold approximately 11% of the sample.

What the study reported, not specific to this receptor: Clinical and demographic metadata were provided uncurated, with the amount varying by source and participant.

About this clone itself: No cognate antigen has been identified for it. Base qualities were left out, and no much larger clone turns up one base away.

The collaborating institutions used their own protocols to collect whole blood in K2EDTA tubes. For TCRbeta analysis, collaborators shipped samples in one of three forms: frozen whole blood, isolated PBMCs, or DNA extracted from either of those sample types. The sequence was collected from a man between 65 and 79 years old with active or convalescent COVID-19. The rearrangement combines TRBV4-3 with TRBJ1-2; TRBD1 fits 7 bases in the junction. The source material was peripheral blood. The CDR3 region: CASSQTYRGNYGYTF. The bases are TGCGCCAGCAGCCAAACATACAGGGGAAACTATGGCTACACCTTC.